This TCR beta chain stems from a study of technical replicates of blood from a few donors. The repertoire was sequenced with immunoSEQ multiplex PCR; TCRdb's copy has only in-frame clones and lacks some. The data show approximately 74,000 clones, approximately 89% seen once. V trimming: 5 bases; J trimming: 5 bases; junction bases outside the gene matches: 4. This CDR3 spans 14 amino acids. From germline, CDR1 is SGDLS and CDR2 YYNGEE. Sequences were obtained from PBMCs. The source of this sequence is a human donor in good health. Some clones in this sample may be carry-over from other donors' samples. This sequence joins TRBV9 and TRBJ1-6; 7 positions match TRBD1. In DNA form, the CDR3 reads TGTGCCAGCAGGGAAGGGACAGATAATTCACCCCTCCACTTT. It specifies CASREGTDNSPLHF. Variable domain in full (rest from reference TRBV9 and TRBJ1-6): DSGVTQTPKHLITATGQRVTLRCSPRSGDLSVYWYQQSLDQGLQFLIQYYNGEERAKGNILERFSAQQFPDLHSELNLSSLELGDSALYFCASREGTDNSPLHFGNGTRLTVT.